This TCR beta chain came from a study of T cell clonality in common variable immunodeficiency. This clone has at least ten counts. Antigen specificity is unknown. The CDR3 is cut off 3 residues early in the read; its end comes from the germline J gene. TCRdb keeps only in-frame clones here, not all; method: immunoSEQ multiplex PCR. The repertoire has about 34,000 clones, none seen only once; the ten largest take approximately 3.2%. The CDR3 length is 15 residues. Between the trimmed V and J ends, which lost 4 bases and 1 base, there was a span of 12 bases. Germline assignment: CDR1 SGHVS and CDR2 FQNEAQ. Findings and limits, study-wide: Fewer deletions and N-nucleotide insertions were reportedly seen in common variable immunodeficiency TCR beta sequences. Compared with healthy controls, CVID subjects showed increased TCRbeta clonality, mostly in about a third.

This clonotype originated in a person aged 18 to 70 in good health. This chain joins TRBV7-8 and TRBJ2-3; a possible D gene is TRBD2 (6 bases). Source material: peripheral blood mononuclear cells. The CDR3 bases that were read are TGTGCCAGCAGCTCAGAGCGGAGGGGCACAGATACG. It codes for CASSSERRGTDT. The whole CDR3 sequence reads CASSSERRGTDTQYF.